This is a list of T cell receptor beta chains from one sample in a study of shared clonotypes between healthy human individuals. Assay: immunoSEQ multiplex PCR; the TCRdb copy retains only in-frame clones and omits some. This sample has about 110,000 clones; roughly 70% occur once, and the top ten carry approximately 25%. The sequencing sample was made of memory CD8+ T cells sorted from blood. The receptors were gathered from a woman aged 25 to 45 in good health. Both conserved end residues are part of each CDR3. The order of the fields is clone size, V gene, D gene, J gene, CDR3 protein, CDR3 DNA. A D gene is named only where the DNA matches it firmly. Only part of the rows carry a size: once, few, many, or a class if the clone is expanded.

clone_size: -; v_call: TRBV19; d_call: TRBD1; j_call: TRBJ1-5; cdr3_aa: CASSVTGTGVIQPQHF; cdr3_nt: TGTGCCAGTAGTGTAACCGGGACAGGGGTTATTCAGCCCCAGCATTTT
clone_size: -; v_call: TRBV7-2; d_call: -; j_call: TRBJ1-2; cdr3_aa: CASSLVWGQEGYTF; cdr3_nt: TGTGCCAGCAGCTTAGTTTGGGGACAAGAGGGCTACACCTTC
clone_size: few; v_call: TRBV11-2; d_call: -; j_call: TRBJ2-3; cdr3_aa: CASSLGGGTDTQYF; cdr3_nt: TGTGCCAGCAGCTTAGGTGGTGGCACAGATACGCAGTATTTT
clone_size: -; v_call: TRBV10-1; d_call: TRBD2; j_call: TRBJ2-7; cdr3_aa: CASSATSGTYEQYF; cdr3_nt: TGCGCCAGCAGTGCGACTAGCGGGACCTACGAGCAGTACTTC
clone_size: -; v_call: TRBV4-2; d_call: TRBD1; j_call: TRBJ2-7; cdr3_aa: CASSQGTGTGGSEQYF; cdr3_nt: TGTGCCAGCAGCCAAGGGACCGGGACAGGGGGTTCCGAGCAGTACTTC
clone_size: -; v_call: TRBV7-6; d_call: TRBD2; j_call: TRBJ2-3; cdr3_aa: CASSPSGGTSTDTQYF; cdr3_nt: TGTGCCAGCAGCCCCTCGGGGGGGACTAGCACAGATACGCAGTATTTT
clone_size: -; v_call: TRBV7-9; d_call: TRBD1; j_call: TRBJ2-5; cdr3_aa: CASSSRQGRQETQYF; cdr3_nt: TGTGCCAGCAGCTCCCGACAGGGAAGACAAGAGACCCAGTACTTC
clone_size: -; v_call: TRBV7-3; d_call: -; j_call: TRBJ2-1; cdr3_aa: CASSSGSEQFF; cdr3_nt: TGTGCCAGCAGTTCTGGGTCTGAGCAGTTCTTC
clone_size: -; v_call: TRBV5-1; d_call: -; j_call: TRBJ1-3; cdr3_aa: CASSLGTAGNTIYF; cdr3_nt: TGCGCCAGCAGCTTGGGGACAGCAGGAAACACCATATATTTT
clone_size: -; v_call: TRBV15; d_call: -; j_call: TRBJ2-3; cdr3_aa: CATSRTPWGTDTQYF; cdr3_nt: TGTGCCACCAGCAGGACTCCGTGGGGCACAGATACGCAGTATTTT
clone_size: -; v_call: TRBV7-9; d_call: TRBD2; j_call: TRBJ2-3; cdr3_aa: CASSAGLAGDSDTQYF; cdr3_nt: TGTGCCAGCAGCGCCGGACTAGCGGGAGACTCAGATACGCAGTATTTT
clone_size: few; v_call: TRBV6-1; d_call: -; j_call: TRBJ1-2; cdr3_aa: CASSYVGNYGYTF; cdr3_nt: TGTGCCAGCAGTTATGTTGGGAACTATGGCTACACCTTC
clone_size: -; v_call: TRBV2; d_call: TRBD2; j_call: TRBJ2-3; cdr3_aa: CASRRLAGEVYSDTQYF; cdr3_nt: TGTGCCAGCAGAAGACTAGCGGGGGAAGTTTACTCAGATACGCAGTATTTT
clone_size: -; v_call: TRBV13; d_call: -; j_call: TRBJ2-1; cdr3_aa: CASSPVGQAPCNEQFF; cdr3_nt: TGTGCCAGCAGCCCCGTAGGACAAGCCCCGTGCAATGAGCAGTTCTTC
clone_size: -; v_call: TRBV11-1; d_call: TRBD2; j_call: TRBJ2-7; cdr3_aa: CASSRQRDSYEQYF; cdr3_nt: TGTGCCAGCAGCCGCCAGCGGGACTCCTACGAGCAGTACTTC
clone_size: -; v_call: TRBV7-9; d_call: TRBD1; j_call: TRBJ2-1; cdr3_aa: CASSPRGGSSYNEQFF; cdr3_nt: TGTGCCAGCAGCCCCCGAGGGGGCAGCTCCTACAATGAGCAGTTCTTC
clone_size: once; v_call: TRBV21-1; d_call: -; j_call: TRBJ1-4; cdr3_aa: CASSGEKRRRHFATNEKLFF; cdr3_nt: TGTGCCAGCAGCGGAGAAAAACGGAGACGACATTTTGCAACTAATGAAAAACTGTTTTTT
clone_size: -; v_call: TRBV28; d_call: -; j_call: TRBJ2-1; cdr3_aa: CASRQSSGRTANEQFF; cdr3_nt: TGTGCCAGCAGGCAAAGTAGCGGAAGGACTGCCAATGAGCAGTTCTTC
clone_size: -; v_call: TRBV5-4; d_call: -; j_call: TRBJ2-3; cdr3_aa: CASSSFTDTQYF; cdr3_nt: TGTGCCAGCAGCTCCTTCACAGATACGCAGTATTTT
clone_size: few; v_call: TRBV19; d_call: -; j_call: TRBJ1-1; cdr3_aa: CASSTRGTEAFF; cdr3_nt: TGTGCCAGTAGTACCCGGGGCACTGAAGCTTTCTTT
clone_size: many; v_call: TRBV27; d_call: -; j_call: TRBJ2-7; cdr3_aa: CASSSGLSFEQYF; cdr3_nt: TGTGCCAGCAGTTCGGGACTTTCCTTCGAGCAGTACTTC